Here is one T cell receptor (beta chain) with its context. The data belong to a study of T cell changes during pregnancy in multiple sclerosis. Sequencing was performed with immunoSEQ multiplex PCR; in TCRdb, only in-frame clones are kept and a portion is missing. The data contain approximately 87,000 clones, 75% to 95% of them singletons. V was trimmed by 3 bases and J by 9 bases, leaving 13 bases between them. The CDR3 is 12 amino acids. CDR1 SGHDT and CDR2 YYEEEE come from the germline V gene. The material was CD4+ T cells from peripheral blood mononuclear cells, obtained in the second trimester of pregnancy. The TCR originated in a female donor with multiple sclerosis, enrolled in a pregnancy study. The chain links TRBV5-6 to TRBJ2-7, with TRBD1 as a possible D gene (5 bases). CDR3 bases: TGTGCCAGCAGCTCAGGGCTCTCGTCGCAGTACTTC. Residues: CASSSGLSSQYF.